Listed below are T cell receptor beta chains from one sample, sequenced in a study of T cell changes during pregnancy in multiple sclerosis. Produced via immunoSEQ multiplex PCR; TCRdb's table is partial and in-frame only. The sample has about 41,000 clones; nearly 90% are singletons. The starting material was CD4+ T cells from peripheral blood mononuclear cells, obtained in the first trimester of pregnancy. These receptors were taken from a female donor with multiple sclerosis, enrolled in a pregnancy study. CDR3s include the opening cysteine and the closing phenylalanine or tryptophan. D genes are given only for firm matches. Size tells how often a clone was seen (once, few, many) or the class of an expanded clone, and some rows leave it out.

TRBD1,TRBV29-1,TRBJ2-1,.,TGCAGCGTTGGGACAGGGGGCTACAATGAGCAGTTCTTC,CSVGTGGYNEQFF
TRBD1,TRBV7-9,TRBJ2-1,.,TGTGCCAGCAGCTTAAGGGACAGAGGGGACAATGAGCAGTTCTTC,CASSLRDRGDNEQFF
TRBD2,TRBV29-1,TRBJ2-1,.,TGCAGCGTTGAAGCCCTCCCAGCTAGCGGGAGGGCCTTGGGCCGGTTCTTC,CSVEALPASGRALGRFF
.,TRBV29-1,TRBJ1-5,few,TGCAGCGTTTATGACCAGGGGACCAATCAGCCCCAGCATTTT,CSVYDQGTNQPQHF
TRBD1,TRBV5-5,TRBJ2-1,.,TGTGCCAGCAGCCGACCGGGACAGGGATATGAGCAGTTCTTC,CASSRPGQGYEQFF
TRBD1,TRBV28,TRBJ2-1,.,TGTGCCAGCAGTCCCTTACAGGGGGCTGGACGCCACAATGAGCAGTTCTTC,CASSPLQGAGRHNEQFF
TRBD1,TRBV28,TRBJ1-4,once,TGTGCCAGCAGTCCCGGGACAGGGAATGAAAAACTGTTTTTT,CASSPGTGNEKLFF
.,TRBV30,TRBJ2-1,.,TGTGCCTGGAGTGTACGGGGAGGGGGAAGCAATGAGCAGTTCTTC,CAWSVRGGGSNEQFF
TRBD1,TRBV19,TRBJ2-7,.,TGTGCCAGTAGTATCTTCCCAGGGGGCGGCGAGCAGTACTTC,CASSIFPGGGEQYF
.,TRBV6-1,TRBJ1-5,.,TGTGCCAGCAGTGAAAGGGGTCCCCAGCATTTT,CASSERGPQHF
.,TRBV5-1,TRBJ2-7,once,TGCGCCAGCAGCTCGACTCAGGGGGGAGGCGAGCAGTACTTC,CASSSTQGGGEQYF
.,TRBV4-3,TRBJ2-1,.,TGCGCCAGCAGCCAGGAGGGATGGGGTGAGCAGTTCTTC,CASSQEGWGEQFF
TRBD2,TRBV7-3,TRBJ2-1,.,TGTGCCAGCAGCGAAGGACTAGCGGGAGTCAATGAGCAGTTCTTC,CASSEGLAGVNEQFF
TRBD2,TRBV6-5,TRBJ2-7,.,TGTGCCAGCAGTTACTCTGGTAGCGGGAGATACGAGCAGTACTTC,CASSYSGSGRYEQYF
TRBD2,TRBV9,TRBJ2-3,.,TGTGCCAGCAGCGTATTGGCTAGCGGGAGTCATACGCAGTATTTT,CASSVLASGSHTQYF
TRBD1,TRBV18,TRBJ2-7,.,TGTGCCAGCTCACCACCGAGCGACAGGGTCTACGAGCAGTACTTC,CASSPPSDRVYEQYF
.,TRBV30,TRBJ1-2,.,TGTGCCGGGATACCGGCGGGCGTGCCGGTGTGGGGCTACACCTTC,CAGIPAGVPVWGYTF